This T cell receptor beta chain came from a study of CD8 T cells in Susac syndrome. TCR beta from blood CD8+ and CD4+ T cells was sequenced. Through negative isolation, CD4+ and CD8+ T cells were obtained, while TEMRA cells were enriched using FACS. On this clonotype: What it binds is unknown.

Study observations and caveats: The study recognized that its TCR sequencing and HLA analysis covered a relatively small number of individuals.

RNA totalling about 0.45 to 1 ug underwent reverse transcription with random hexamers. Across 54 Vbeta and 13 Jbeta, immunoSEQ multiplex PCR amplified TCR beta CDR3. A single record per CDR3 protein comes from TCRdb applying MiXCR to the immunoSEQ multiplex PCR reads. Found here are 100,000 to 150,000 distinct CDR3 sequences, around 75% of them singletons; the top ten hold about 0.51%. V lost 2 bases and J lost 8, with 9 bases in between. The CDR3 is 12 residues long. In germline, CDR1 is LGHDT, CDR2 YNNKEL (reference sequence). The clonotype originates from a human donor with multiple sclerosis. Sequenced: CD8+ T cells from PBMCs. The chain joins TRBV3-1 to TRBJ1-2; perhaps TRBD1 as D (5 bases). CDR3 amino acids: CASSQIWDGYTF. DNA for the CDR3: TGTGCCAGCAGCCAAATATGGGACGGCTACACCTTC.